What follows are 7 T cell receptor beta chains derived from one specimen sequenced in a study of long-term antiretroviral therapy in people with HIV. With survey level as its setting, the immunoSEQ assay was v3.0. Clones were sequenced by immunoSEQ multiplex PCR, and TCRdb holds only the in-frame ones, with some missing. Of fewer than 30,000 clones in the sample, approximately 90% were seen once. Sequencing used unsorted PBMCs, obtained 1.8 years before starting antiretroviral therapy. Receptors originate from a man aged 45-65 years with HIV.

The V call is TRBV9, the J call TRBJ2-1; TRBD2 matches at 7 bases. Germline V gives CDR1 SGDLS, CDR2 YYNGEE. The CDR3 has 15 amino acids. The V and J ends lost 5 bases and 1 base, in that order; junction bases with no gene match: 6. The DNA of the CDR3 is TGTGCCAGCAGTCCTATGGGGGGGTCCTACAATGAGCAGTTCTTC. This sequence encodes CASSPMGGSYNEQFF.

The chain combines TRBV7-3 with TRBJ2-7; TRBD2 matches 9 bases. Germline CDR1 and CDR2: SGHTA and FQGTGA. The CDR3 runs to 15 residues. V trimming: 2 bases; J trimming: 7 bases; junction bases outside the gene matches: 9. DNA of the CDR3: TGTGCCAGCAGCTTATCTCCTAGCGGGGTGTTAGAGCAGTACTTC. Amino acids: CASSLSPSGVLEQYF. The whole variable domain, remainder taken from reference TRBV7-3 and TRBJ2-7, is GAGVSQTPSNKVTEKGKYVELRCDPISGHTALYWYRQSLGQGPEFLIYFQGTGAADDSGLPNDRFFAVRPEGSVSTLKIQRTERGDSAVYLCASSLSPSGVLEQYFGPGTRLTVT.

This chain connects TRBV4-1 to TRBJ1-5, with D perhaps TRBD1 (6 bases). The CDR3 loop spans 18 amino acids. CDR1 and CDR2 (germline): MGHRA, YSYEKL. Trimming took off 1 base at V and 5 bases at J, with 21 bases between the two ends. The CDR3 reads CASSQGAPGGASYQPQHF. CDR3 coding DNA: TGCGCCAGCAGCCAAGGGGCCCCGGGGGGGGCGAGCTATCAGCCCCAGCATTTT.

The V call is TRBV7-8, the J call TRBJ1-5; TRBD1 might be the D (5 bases). This CDR3 spans 13 amino acids. CDR1 is SGHVS, CDR2 FQNEAQ, per germline. Trimming stripped 5 bases from V and 5 bases from J, with 10 bases between. CDR3 protein: CASSIDSHQPQHF. Written as DNA, the CDR3 is TGTGCCAGCAGCATCGACAGTCATCAGCCCCAGCATTTT.

CDR3 protein: CAWSGGTRRWAQYF. The CDR3 coding sequence is TGTGCCTGGAGTGGAGGGACTAGAAGATGGGCCCAGTACTTC. The rearrangement uses TRBV30 and TRBJ2-5; 8 bases are shared with TRBD2. Trimming cost V 1 base and J 9 bases; bases outside gene matches: 10. The CDR3 covers 14 residues. From germline, CDR1 is GTSNPN and CDR2 SVGIG (reference sequence).

V and J are TRBV7-9 and TRBJ2-3; D remains ambiguous. V was clipped by 5 bases and J by 0 bases, with 6 bases between them. Germline V gene sequence: CDR1 SEHNR, CDR2 FQNEAQ (reference sequence). This CDR3 is 13 amino acids long. CDR3 in amino acids: CASSIVSTDTQYF. Written as DNA, the CDR3 is TGTGCCAGCAGCATTGTAAGCACAGATACGCAGTATTTT.

The chain is built from TRBV18 and TRBJ2-1, with D perhaps being TRBD1 or TRBD2 (5 bases each). CDR1 is KGHSH and CDR2 is LQKENI in the germline V gene. This CDR3 spans 16 amino acids. V lost 0 bases, J lost 9 bases, and 18 bases lay in between. Here the CDR3 DNA reads TGTGCCAGCTCACCACCTTCCCCCTCTTGGGGGAGTGAGCAGTTCTTC. Its translation is CASSPPSPSWGSEQFF.